Shown below are 22 T cell receptor beta chains from a single sample sequenced in a study of shared clonotypes between healthy human individuals. Profiled with immunoSEQ multiplex PCR; TCRdb holds only in-frame clones, not every one. The data contain around 510,000 clones, approximately 95% of them singletons. The source material was naive CD4+ T cells sorted from blood. Subset indicated: CD45RA+ positively selected. These receptors came from a woman in her twenties or thirties in good health.

CDR3 sequence: CASSYSRGQETQYF. CDR3 nucleotides: TGTGCCAGCAGTTACTCGCGGGGTCAAGAGACCCAGTACTTC. This chain uses TRBV6-5 with TRBJ2-5; D is possibly TRBD2 (6 bases). Germline V gives CDR1 MNHEY, CDR2 SVGAGI. Trimming cost V 0 bases and J 2 bases, with 7 bases left between them. This CDR3 region has 14 residues.

The chain is built from TRBV12-5 and TRBJ1-1, with D possibly matching TRBD1 (6 bases). The V gene lost 0 bases and the J gene lost 0 bases, with 20 bases spanning the gap. Germline lookup yields CDR1 LGHNT and CDR2 FRNRAP. CDR3 size: 19 residues. CDR3 protein: CASGLVDKGLTGLNTEAFF. The CDR3 coding sequence is TGTGCTAGTGGTTTGGTAGATAAGGGGTTGACAGGATTGAACACTGAAGCTTTCTTT.

Here the CDR3 reads CASSLGVVEQETQYF. Written as DNA, the CDR3 is TGTGCCAGCAGTCTCGGCGTTGTGGAGCAAGAGACCCAGTACTTC. The gene calls are TRBV28 and TRBJ2-5, with no clear D. Germline V gene lookup returns CDR1 MDHEN and CDR2 SYDVKM. V shed 5 bases and J shed 2 bases, with 15 bases lying between them. The CDR3 contains 15 residues.

V usage is TRBV5-1 and J usage is TRBJ1-1, with D possibly matching TRBD1 (6 bases). Germline V lookup: CDR1 SGHRS, CDR2 YFSETQ. The V gene lost 5 bases and the J gene lost 3 bases, with 17 bases spanning the gap. The CDR3 has 15 amino acids. The CDR3 spells CASSAFGQWDTEAFF. The CDR3 DNA reads TGCGCCAGCAGTGCTTTCGGACAGTGGGACACTGAAGCTTTCTTT. Complete variable domain (other parts from reference TRBV5-1 and TRBJ1-1): KAGVTQTPRYLIKTRGQQVTLSCSPISGHRSVSWYQQTPGQGLQFLFEYFSETQRNKGNFPGRFSGRQFSNSRSEMNVSTLELGDSALYLCASSAFGQWDTEAFFGQGTRLTVV.

CDR3 bases: TGTGCCAGCAGCTCCAGGGGGTCTGGAAACACCATATATTTT. Its translation: CASSSRGSGNTIYF. This chain uses TRBV13 with TRBJ1-3; 7 bases fit TRBD1. The CDR3 runs to 14 residues. The germline V gene has CDR1 PRHDT and CDR2 FYEKMQ (reference sequence). J gave up 1 base and V 4 bases, and 1 base lay outside the gene matches.

This CDR3 is CASSFERPYYEQYF. The CDR3 bases are TGTGCCAGCAGTTTCGAGCGGCCGTACTACGAGCAGTACTTC. The V and J genes are TRBV28 and TRBJ2-7, with D tentatively TRBD2 (5 bases). Trimming shortened V by 3 bases and J by 3 bases, and 12 bases separated the two germline ends. This CDR3 spans 14 amino acids. The germline V gene has CDR1 MDHEN and CDR2 SYDVKM.

This chain joins TRBV27 and TRBJ1-6, with D possibly TRBD1 on 6 matching bases. Per the germline V gene, CDR1 is MNHEY and CDR2 is SMNVEV (reference sequence). V lost 6 bases, J lost 9 bases, and 15 bases lay in between. This CDR3 has 14 residues. CDR3 nucleotides: TGTGCCAGCAGCCAGGGGTCCCTAAGTTCACCCCTCCACTTT. It specifies CASSQGSLSSPLHF.

In its sample, this clone was seen a few times. This chain uses TRBV28 with TRBJ1-2, with D hard to call. The CDR3 sequence is 12 residues long. Germline V gene lookup returns CDR1 MDHEN and CDR2 SYDVKM. The V end was cut by 2 bases, the J end by 4 bases, with 5 bases between. CDR3 region: CASSLTSYGYTF. The CDR3 DNA reads TGTGCCAGCAGTTTAACCTCCTATGGCTACACCTTC.

V usage is TRBV6-1 and J usage is TRBJ1-4; D perhaps matches TRBD1 (5 bases). Germline V gene lookup returns CDR1 MNHNS and CDR2 SASEGT. The CDR3 runs 13 residues. V was pared by 8 bases and J by 6 bases, with 13 bases between. The CDR3 DNA follows: TGTGCCAGCCGGTCGGGGCAGGATGAAAAACTGTTTTTT. Amino acid sequence: CASRSGQDEKLFF.

The genes are TRBV15 and TRBJ2-7; D gene uncertain. Per the germline V gene, CDR1 is LNHNV and CDR2 is YYDKDF (reference sequence). The CDR3 extends over 16 amino acids. Deletions cut 0 bases from V and 3 bases from J, with 15 bases between. The CDR3 spells CATSRDLDVGNYEQYF. Here the CDR3 DNA reads TGTGCCACCAGCAGAGATCTAGATGTAGGGAACTACGAGCAGTACTTC.

This CDR3 is CASRANRGESPLHF. Here the CDR3 DNA reads TGTGCCAGCAGGGCTAACAGGGGAGAATCACCCCTCCACTTT. This chain links TRBV6-6 with TRBJ1-6; 7 nucleotides agree with TRBD1. This CDR3 contains 14 residues. Germline CDR1 and CDR2: MNHNY and SVGAGI (reference sequence). V shed 6 bases and J 10 bases; nucleotides not matched to a gene: 9.

CDR3 residues: CASTRGAAFGYGYTF. The CDR3 DNA reads as TGTGCCAGCACCCGGGGGGCAGCCTTTGGCTATGGCTACACCTTC. The V gene is TRBV28, the J gene TRBJ1-2; tentatively, D is TRBD1 (6 bases). Trimming pared 7 bases from V and 4 bases from J, leaving 19 bases between. The CDR3 extends over 15 amino acids. From germline, CDR1 is MDHEN and CDR2 SYDVKM.

This chain joins TRBV14 and TRBJ1-2; D is unclear. The CDR3 spans 13 residues. Germline assignment: CDR1 SGHDN and CDR2 FVKESK. Between the trimmed V and J ends, which lost 4 bases and 8 bases, there was a span of 14 bases. The CDR3 region is CASSPVEGEGYTF. The CDR3 DNA is TGTGCCAGCAGCCCTGTAGAGGGTGAAGGCTACACCTTC.

V gene TRBV2 combines with J gene TRBJ2-6; no reliable D call. Between the trimmed V and J ends, which lost 5 bases and 0 bases, there was a span of 8 bases. The germline V gene has CDR1 SNHLY and CDR2 FYNNEI. The CDR3 covers 15 residues. The CDR3 is CASSRDRSGANVLTF. CDR3 bases: TGTGCCAGCAGTCGCGATCGCTCTGGGGCCAACGTCCTGACTTTC.

This chain uses TRBV5-5 with TRBJ2-6; no clear D gene. The CDR3 loop spans 15 amino acids. V was clipped by 4 bases and J by 0 bases, with 8 bases between them. CDR1 is SGHKS and CDR2 is YYEKEE in the germline V gene (reference sequence). Here the CDR3 reads CASSRDLSGANVLTF. In DNA, the CDR3 is TGTGCCAGCAGCAGAGACCTCTCTGGGGCCAACGTCCTGACTTTC.

The V call is TRBV2, the J call TRBJ1-1, with 9 positions matching TRBD1. CDR3 length equals 15 residues. Per the germline V gene, CDR1 is SNHLY and CDR2 is FYNNEI. V trimming: 6 bases; J trimming: 4 bases; junction bases outside the gene matches: 9. Here the CDR3 reads CASSRQGGVGTEAFF. Here the CDR3 DNA reads TGTGCCAGCAGCCGACAGGGGGGGGTGGGCACTGAAGCTTTCTTT.

The V call is TRBV19, the J call TRBJ2-3, with a weak D call TRBD1 (5 bases). This CDR3 spans 15 amino acids. The V and J ends lost 5 bases and 2 bases respectively, with 14 bases between them. CDR1 is LNHDA and CDR2 is SQIVND in the germline V gene (reference sequence). Written as DNA, the CDR3 is TGTGCCAGTAGTTCAAAAACAGGAGCCACAGATACGCAGTATTTT. Protein sequence: CASSSKTGATDTQYF.

The chain employs TRBV6-6 and TRBJ2-7; 10 nucleotides align to TRBD1. This CDR3 comprises 16 residues. Germline V gene data show CDR1 as MNHNY and CDR2 as SVGAGI (reference sequence). V was pared by 2 bases and J by 7 bases, with 11 bases of the junction left unmatched. In DNA, the CDR3 is TGTGCCAGCAGTTACGGGAAACGGACAGGGGGAGGGGAGCAGTACTTC. This encodes CASSYGKRTGGGEQYF.

The J gene is TRBJ1-1, the V gene TRBV29-1; D possibly corresponds to TRBD1 (6 bases). This CDR3 is built from 13 residues. Germline assignment: CDR1 SQVTM and CDR2 ANQGSEA. V lost 8 bases to trimming and J lost 1 base, with 14 bases between them. DNA for the CDR3: TGCAGCATCCGCGTCAGGGGGAACACTGAAGCTTTCTTT. It codes for CSIRVRGNTEAFF. The whole variable domain, remainder taken from reference TRBV29-1 and TRBJ1-1, is SAVISQKPSRDICQRGTSLTIQCQVDSQVTMMFWYRQQPGQSLTLIATANQGSEATYESGFVIDKFPISRPNLTFSTLTVSNMSPEDSSIYLCSIRVRGNTEAFFGQGTRLTVV.

The gene calls are TRBV19 and TRBJ1-4; a weak D match, TRBD1 (6 bases). The CDR3 covers 18 residues. Germline V gene data show CDR1 as LNHDA and CDR2 as SQIVND (reference sequence). Trimming removed 9 bases from V and 0 bases from J, with 23 bases in between. This CDR3 is CASRTAWTAQATNEKLFF. The CDR3 region has the DNA TGTGCCAGCCGCACCGCCTGGACAGCGCAAGCAACTAATGAAAAACTGTTTTTT.

This clone was recorded only once. This chain connects TRBV10-1 to TRBJ2-7; the match to TRBD2 covers 8 bases. Germline trimming cut 3 bases from V and 2 bases from J; bases unmatched to any gene: 6. There are 15 residues in the CDR3. The germline CDR1 and CDR2 sequences are WNHNN and SYGVQD (reference sequence). This CDR3 reads CASSDYGTRPYEQYF. The CDR3 DNA reads as TGCGCCAGCAGTGATTATGGGACTAGGCCCTACGAGCAGTACTTC.

This sequence joins TRBV7-9 and TRBJ1-2; no firm D call. Trimming stripped 4 bases from V and 14 bases from J, with 11 bases between. The CDR3 contains 10 residues. Germline values: CDR1 SEHNR, CDR2 FQNEAQ (reference sequence). For the CDR3, the DNA is TGTGCCAGCAGCTCGCATAAAGGGACCTTC. This encodes CASSSHKGTF.